The 28 T cell receptor beta chains below come from one sample, sequenced in a study of blood T cell repertoires in COVID-19. The repertoire was sequenced with immunoSEQ multiplex PCR; TCRdb's copy has only in-frame clones and lacks some. This table holds roughly 250,000 clones, 83% found once. Sequenced sample: peripheral blood. All receptors come from a man aged 35 to 55 with active or convalescent COVID-19.

The chain links TRBV3-1 (or the pseudogene TRBV3-2) to TRBJ2-2, with 7 bases matching TRBD2. Germline CDR1 reads LGHDT; CDR2 reads YNNKEL (reference sequence). The CDR3 loop spans 15 amino acids. The junction had 1 base not matched to a gene; V was cut back by 0 bases and J by 3 bases. As DNA, the CDR3 is TGTGCCAGCAGCCAAGAAGCGGGGCACACCGGGGAGCTGTTTTTT. Amino acids: CASSQEAGHTGELFF.

This chain joins TRBV4-1 and TRBJ1-3; 8 bases agree with TRBD1. CDR3 size: 16 residues. The germline V gene encodes CDR1 MGHRA and CDR2 YSYEKL. The J segment lost 3 bases and the V segment lost 5 bases, leaving 9 bases of the junction unmatched. The CDR3 DNA is TGCGCCAGCAGCAGAGCAGGGGGCGATGGTGGAAACACCATATATTTT. Residues: CASSRAGGDGGNTIYF.

V usage is TRBV12-3 or TRBV12-4 and J usage is TRBJ1-2; 8 nucleotides line up with TRBD1. V lost 6 bases to trimming and J lost 8 bases; unmatched junction nucleotides: 5. There are 12 residues in the CDR3. CDR3 in DNA: TGTGCCAGCAGCTCAGGACAGGGCGGCTACACCTTC. It encodes CASSSGQGGYTF.

This chain joins TRBV10-1 and TRBJ2-1; 9 bases fit TRBD1. With V trimmed by 8 bases and J by 10 bases, 15 bases remained unmatched. Germline V gene sequence: CDR1 WNHNN, CDR2 SYGVQD (reference sequence). This CDR3 spans 15 amino acids. In nucleotides, the CDR3 is TGCGCCAGCGCTCCGGGACAGGGTATGTCGGTCGAGCAGTTCTTC. It codes for CASAPGQGMSVEQFF.

In its sample, this clone was seen a few times. The CDR3 nucleotides read TGTGCCAGCAGCTCCGACAGGGGTGTCTATGGCTACACCTTC. This translates into CASSSDRGVYGYTF. This chain connects TRBV5-4 to TRBJ1-2; 8 nucleotides line up with TRBD1. The germline V gene has CDR1 SGHNT and CDR2 YYREEE (reference sequence). Trimming cost V 3 bases and J 4 bases; bases outside gene matches: 5. This CDR3 has 14 amino acids.

The chain links TRBV9 to TRBJ2-2; 9 nucleotides line up with TRBD2. Germline V gene lookup returns CDR1 SGDLS and CDR2 YYNGEE. V gave up 4 bases and J gave up 7 bases; unmatched junction bases: 14. This CDR3 contains 17 residues. CDR3 in DNA: TGTGCCAGCAGCCCACCACCGGGACTAGCTTGGGGCGGGGAGCTGTTTTTT. It translates to CASSPPPGLAWGGELFF.

This clone was seen more than once but under ten times. The CDR3 coding sequence is TGCAGTGCTAGTCCCCCAATCGGAGCTAACTATGGCTACACCTTC. Translation: CSASPPIGANYGYTF. V and J are TRBV20-1 and TRBJ1-2, with D unresolved. V lost 3 bases and J lost 0, with 14 bases in between. Germline assignment: CDR1 DFQATT and CDR2 SNEGSKA (reference sequence). There are 15 residues in the CDR3.

V usage is TRBV7-2 and J usage is TRBJ1-1, with D perhaps matching TRBD1 (6 bases). Germline lookup yields CDR1 SGHTA and CDR2 FQGNSA. V dropped 3 bases and J dropped 4 bases, with 21 bases sitting between them. The CDR3 runs to 17 residues. DNA for the CDR3: TGTGCCAGCAGCTTCCGCGTAGGGGGGGGGCAAGGCACTGAAGCTTTCTTT. This encodes CASSFRVGGGQGTEAFF.

This chain connects TRBV11-3 to TRBJ2-7, with TRBD1 matching over 7 bases. This CDR3 spans 15 amino acids. Germline V gives CDR1 SGHNT, CDR2 YENEEA. V lost 1 base to trimming and J lost 6 bases; unmatched junction nucleotides: 9. The CDR3 sequence is CASSLVPTGSGEQYF. The CDR3 bases are TGTGCCAGCAGCTTAGTTCCGACAGGGAGCGGCGAGCAGTACTTC.

The chain joins TRBV12-5 to TRBJ2-3, with 7 bases matching TRBD2. The junction had 3 bases not matched to a gene; V was cut back by 5 bases and J by 4 bases. Germline CDR1 reads LGHNT; CDR2 reads FRNRAP. The CDR3 contains 13 residues. CDR3 DNA: TGTGCTAGTGGTATTCTAGCGGCAGATACGCAGTATTTT. Its translation: CASGILAADTQYF. Drawing the rest from reference TRBV12-5 and TRBJ2-3, the complete variable domain is DARVTQTPRHKVTEMGQEVTMRCQPILGHNTVFWYRQTMMQGLELLAYFRNRAPLDDSGMPKDRFSAEMPDATLATLKIQPSEPRDSAVYFCASGILAADTQYFGPGTRLTVL.

This chain links TRBV7-9 with TRBJ2-5, with 7 bases lining up with TRBD2. The CDR3 is 14 residues long. V was pared by 2 bases and J by 5 bases, with 5 bases of the junction left unmatched. From germline, CDR1 is SEHNR and CDR2 FQNEAQ (reference sequence). The CDR3 DNA sequence: TGTGCCAGCAGCTTACACGGGGGGTTTGAGACCCAGTACTTC. This gives the protein CASSLHGGFETQYF.

The V and J genes are TRBV7-3 and TRBJ1-1; D unresolved. Trimming removed 1 base from V and 3 bases from J, with 6 bases in between. Germline V gene sequence: CDR1 SGHTA, CDR2 FQGTGA. CDR3 length: 13 residues. CDR3 sequence reads: CASSLSSDTEAFF. The CDR3 coding sequence is TGTGCCAGCAGCTTAAGTAGTGACACTGAAGCTTTCTTT.

V usage is TRBV28 and J usage is TRBJ2-1; 12 bases are a match to TRBD2. Per germline, CDR1 MDHEN and CDR2 SYDVKM. This CDR3 region has 16 residues. V was clipped by 6 bases and J by 4 bases; unmatched bases: 7. CDR3 sequence reads: CASRIPSGGAYNEQFF. For the CDR3, the DNA is TGTGCCAGCAGGATCCCTAGCGGGGGGGCGTACAATGAGCAGTTCTTC.

V usage is TRBV20-1 and J usage is TRBJ1-2, with D unclear. This CDR3 has 11 amino acids. The germline CDR1 and CDR2 sequences are DFQATT and SNEGSKA (reference sequence). Trimming took 6 bases from V and 2 from J, leaving 7 bases between them. As DNA, the CDR3 is TGCAGTGCCTGGCAGAACTATGGCTACACCTTC. Its protein product is CSAWQNYGYTF.

V usage is TRBV19 and J usage is TRBJ1-2; TRBD1 aligns across 7 bases. After removal of 5 bases from V and 7 bases from J, the junction contained 10 bases not matched to a gene. The germline CDR1 and CDR2 sequences are LNHDA and SQIVND (reference sequence). CDR3 length: 14 amino acids. The CDR3: CASSPPSNRGGYTF. CDR3 nucleotide sequence: TGTGCCAGTAGTCCCCCCTCCAACAGGGGTGGCTACACCTTC.

The chain couples TRBV3-1 (or the pseudogene TRBV3-2) to TRBJ2-2; D gene unclear. Deletions cut 5 bases from V and 4 bases from J, with 14 bases between. The CDR3 has 15 residues. The germline CDR1 and CDR2 sequences are LGHDT and YNNKEL (reference sequence). DNA of the CDR3: TGTGCCAGCAGCTCGATTTCCGATAGCACCGGGGAGCTGTTTTTT. Its protein product is CASSSISDSTGELFF.

The chain couples TRBV4-1 to TRBJ1-2, with 10 bases identical to TRBD1. The V gene's germline CDR1 is MGHRA and CDR2 YSYEKL. With 3 bases clipped from V and 6 bases from J, the junction kept 1 base outside the gene matches. The CDR3 consists of 13 residues. CDR3 loop: CASSQGTGDGYTF. The CDR3 nucleotides read TGCGCCAGCAGCCAGGGGACAGGGGATGGCTACACCTTC.

This CDR3 is CSARVGGGAFF. For the CDR3, the DNA is TGCAGTGCTAGAGTCGGGGGTGGGGCTTTCTTT. The rearrangement joins TRBV20-1 to TRBJ1-1, with D possibly being TRBD1 (5 bases). This CDR3 is built from 11 residues. Germline CDR1 DFQATT, CDR2 SNEGSKA (reference sequence). V gave up 1 base and J gave up 11 bases, with 11 bases separating them.

This clone appeared a few times. This chain joins TRBV10-3 and TRBJ1-1; D might be TRBD1 (6 bases). Trimming cost V 4 bases and J 3 bases, with 12 bases left between them. This CDR3 has 14 residues. Per the germline V gene, CDR1 is ENHRY and CDR2 is SYGVKD. The CDR3 DNA sequence: TGTGCCATCAGTGTAACCGGGACATACACTGAAGCTTTCTTT. Its translation: CAISVTGTYTEAFF.

The rearrangement joins TRBV11-2 to TRBJ2-7; 12 positions agree with TRBD2. The CDR3 sequence is 15 residues long. The V segment lost 6 bases and the J segment 2 bases; nucleotides outside the gene matches: 5. Germline-derived CDR1 and CDR2 are SGHAT and FQNNGV. The DNA for the CDR3 is TGTGCCAGCAGTCCACTAGCGGGGGGTACCTACGAGCAGTACTTC. This sequence encodes CASSPLAGGTYEQYF.

This chain joins TRBV9 and TRBJ2-1; TRBD1 aligns across 11 bases. The CDR3 has 14 residues. Germline CDR1 and CDR2: SGDLS and YYNGEE. V gave up 0 bases and J gave up 9 bases; unmatched junction bases: 2. The CDR3 DNA reads as TGTGCCAGCAGCGTAGGGACAGGGGGCACTGAGCAGTTCTTC. Its protein is CASSVGTGGTEQFF.

CDR3 in amino acids: CATAGSGTDTQYF. The CDR3 DNA follows: TGTGCCACTGCGGGAAGTGGCACAGATACGCAGTATTTT. V is TRBV24-1 and J is TRBJ2-3, with a tentative D call TRBD2 (6 bases). Germline CDR1 KGHDR, CDR2 SFDVKD. V lost 10 bases and J lost 1, with 11 bases in between. The CDR3 is 13 amino acids.

The chain links TRBV11-2 to TRBJ1-6; D call uncertain. Germline CDR1 and CDR2: SGHAT and FQNNGV. V shed 5 bases and J shed 7 bases, with 15 bases lying between them. The CDR3 extends over 15 amino acids. CDR3 sequence (DNA): TGTGCCAGCAGCCCCAGGTCGGATCCCAATTCACCCCTCCACTTT. Encoded protein: CASSPRSDPNSPLHF.

The V and J genes are TRBV6-8 and TRBJ2-2; 7 nucleotides agree with TRBD1. The trim removed 0 bases at V and 1 base at J, leaving 8 bases unmatched. Germline V gene data show CDR1 as MNHGY and CDR2 as SAAAGT. The CDR3 is made up of 18 amino acids. The CDR3 region is CASSYSGNRGRNTGELFF. CDR3 bases: TGTGCCAGCAGTTACTCTGGAAACAGGGGCCGGAACACCGGGGAGCTGTTTTTT.

In its sample, this clone was seen once. The J gene is TRBJ1-6, the V gene TRBV6-5; 8 bases map to TRBD1. The V and J ends lost 2 bases and 9 bases, in that order; junction bases with no gene match: 6. Germline V lookup: CDR1 MNHEY, CDR2 SVGAGI. The CDR3 is 15 amino acids. In DNA, the CDR3 is TGTGCCAGCAGTTACCAGGGACAGGCAAGTTCACCCCTCCACTTT. Translating it yields CASSYQGQASSPLHF.

The CDR3 nucleotides are TGTGCCAGCAGCCAAAGGACAGGCACCACAGATACGCAGTATTTT. The encoded protein is CASSQRTGTTDTQYF. The chain links TRBV7-6 to TRBJ2-3; 7 bases map to TRBD1. The CDR3 has 15 amino acids. Germline lookup yields CDR1 SGHVS and CDR2 FNYEAQ. V lost 5 bases and J lost 2; bases outside the gene matches: 7.

CDR3 in DNA: TGTGCCAGTAGCAACAGGGGGCATGACGAGCAGTACTTC. Protein: CASSNRGHDEQYF. V usage is TRBV19 and J usage is TRBJ2-7; 9 bases align to TRBD1. The germline gives CDR1 LNHDA, CDR2 SQIVND (reference sequence). V gave up 6 bases and J gave up 5 bases; unmatched junction bases: 5. CDR3 size: 13 residues.

The chain carries TRBV7-9 and TRBJ1-2; no reliable D call. Germline values: CDR1 SEHNR, CDR2 FQNEAQ (reference sequence). This CDR3 is built from 13 residues. V gave up 0 bases and J gave up 4 bases, with 6 bases separating them. CDR3 sequence (DNA): TGTGCCAGCAGCTTAGCGCAGTCCTATGGCTACACCTTC. Its translation: CASSLAQSYGYTF. Full variable domain (remainder filled in from reference TRBV7-9 and TRBJ1-2): DTGVSQNPRHKITKRGQNVTFRCDPISEHNRLYWYRQTLGQGPEFLTYFQNEAQLEKSRLLSDRFSAERPKGSFSTLEIQRTEQGDSAMYLCASSLAQSYGYTFGSGTRLTVV.